This T cell receptor (beta chain) is drawn from a study of control samples from healthy donors and cancer patients. Sequencing used immunoSEQ multiplex PCR; TCRdb keeps in-frame clones, though not all of them. The table has about 190,000 clones, over 80% seen once; the top ten hold about 1.7%. The germline V gene has CDR1 SGHVS and CDR2 FQNEAQ. The CDR3 covers 13 residues. V dropped 4 bases and J dropped 7 bases, with 13 bases sitting between them. The rearrangement uses TRBV7-8 and TRBJ1-1; possibly TRBD1 for D (5 bases). The material sequenced was blood. This TCR derives from a young man in good health. The chain's CDR3 is CASSYGGYYEAFF. The CDR3 DNA reads as TGTGCCAGCAGCTACGGGGGATACTATGAAGCTTTCTTT.